This TCR beta chain comes out of a study of breast tumors, draining lymph nodes, adjacent tissues. In its sample, this clonotype was seen many times. A junction boundary mismatches the germline segment, possibly from a read error. Samples came from axillary lymph nodes draining the breast cancer. Germline lookup yields CDR1 SEHNR and CDR2 FQNEAQ (reference sequence). The CDR3 is 17 residues long. TCRdb fed the multiplex PCR reads into MiXCR, producing one record per CDR3 protein. The repertoire holds some 170,000 distinct CDR3 sequences, 25% to 40% seen once, with around 3.5% in the top ten. Material for sequencing was axillary lymph node tissue. The J gene is TRBJ2-5, the V gene TRBV7-9, with TRBD2 matching 12 bases. The origin of this receptor is a female donor with breast cancer. Some clones in this sample may be carry-over from other donors' samples. The CDR3 loop is CASSSGLAGRRQEPQYF. The CDR3 DNA follows: TGTGCCAGCAGCTCCGGACTAGCGGGGCGTCGCCAAGAGCCCCAGTACTTC. Full variable domain (remainder filled in from reference TRBV7-9 and TRBJ2-5): DTGVSQNPRHKITKRGQNVTFRCDPISEHNRLYWYRQTLGQGPEFLTYFQNEAQLEKSRLLSDRFSAERPKGSFSTLEIQRTEQGDSAMYLCASSSGLAGRRQEPQYFGPGTRLLVL.